This entry concerns a single T cell receptor beta chain. The entry originates in a study of blood T cell repertoires in COVID-19. Overall study: Samples taken during acute and convalescent COVID-19 were collected in the United States, Italy and Spain. Sources were T cells, B-cell-depleted T cells, or PBMCs; the material itself was cDNA or gDNA.

Source study methods: Amplification of reference gene primers was used by the study to estimate nucleated cell counts. Only in-frame clones appear in the TCRdb table, and some are missing; sequencing was by immunoSEQ multiplex PCR. The D gene and trimming were derived from the DNA, and the V and J assignments and clone size from that table. The repertoire holds tens of thousands of clones, with approximately 84% as singletons. The trim removed 3 bases at V and 3 bases at J, leaving 6 bases unmatched. The CDR3 has 16 residues. The germline CDR1 and CDR2 sequences are SGHDN and FVKESK. The receptor's source is a man in his 70s with acute or convalescent COVID-19. The rearrangement uses TRBV14 and TRBJ2-7; 12 nucleotides match TRBD2. Sequencing was done on a sample of peripheral blood. The CDR3: CASSHGGLAGYYEQYF. In nucleotides, the CDR3 is TGTGCCAGCAGCCATGGGGGACTAGCGGGTTACTACGAGCAGTACTTC.